This TCR beta chain was sequenced for a study of blood T cell repertoires in COVID-19. The ends lost 10 bases at V and 7 bases at J; junction bases unmatched: 6. CDR1 and CDR2 (germline): WNHNN, SYGVQD (reference sequence). The CDR3 is made up of 11 amino acids. Profiling relied on immunoSEQ multiplex PCR, and the TCRdb table lists in-frame clones only, not all of them. The table shows 150,000 to 200,000 clones, with approximately 85% occurring only once. In this sample, this clone turned up once. The clonotype comes from a woman of 80 years or more with COVID-19, enrolled during active disease. The sequencing sample was made of peripheral blood. The chain couples TRBV10-1 to TRBJ2-7; 8 positions match TRBD1. The CDR3 DNA follows: TGCGCCAACCAGGGGGCCGGGGAGCAGTACTTC. Translating gives CANQGAGEQYF.